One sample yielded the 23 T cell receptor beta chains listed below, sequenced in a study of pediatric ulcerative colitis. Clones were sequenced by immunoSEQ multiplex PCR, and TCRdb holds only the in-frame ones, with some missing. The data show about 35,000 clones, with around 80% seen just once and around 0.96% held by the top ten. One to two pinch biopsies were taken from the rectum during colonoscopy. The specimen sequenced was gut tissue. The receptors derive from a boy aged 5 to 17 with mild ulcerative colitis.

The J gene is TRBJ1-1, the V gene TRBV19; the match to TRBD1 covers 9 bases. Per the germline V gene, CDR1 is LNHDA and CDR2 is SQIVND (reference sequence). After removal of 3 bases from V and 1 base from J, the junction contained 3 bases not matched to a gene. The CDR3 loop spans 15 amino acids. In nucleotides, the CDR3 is TGTGCCAGTAGTATTGTGGGACAGGGGAACACTGAAGCTTTCTTT. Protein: CASSIVGQGNTEAFF.

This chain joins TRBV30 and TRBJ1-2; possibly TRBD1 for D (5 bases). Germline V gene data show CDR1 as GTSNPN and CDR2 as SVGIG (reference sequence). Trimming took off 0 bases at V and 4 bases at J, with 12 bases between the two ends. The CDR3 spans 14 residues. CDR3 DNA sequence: TGTGCCTGGAGTGTCGACGGGGACTTCTATGGCTACACCTTC. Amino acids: CAWSVDGDFYGYTF.

CDR3 sequence reads: CASSSYRSYTDTQYF. In DNA form, the CDR3 reads TGTGCCAGCAGTTCCTACAGGAGTTACACAGATACGCAGTATTTT. The chain recombines TRBV6-1 with TRBJ2-3, with D perhaps TRBD1 (5 bases). This CDR3 contains 15 residues. V lost 5 bases to trimming and J lost 2 bases, with 14 bases between them. Germline CDR1 reads MNHNS; CDR2 reads SASEGT.

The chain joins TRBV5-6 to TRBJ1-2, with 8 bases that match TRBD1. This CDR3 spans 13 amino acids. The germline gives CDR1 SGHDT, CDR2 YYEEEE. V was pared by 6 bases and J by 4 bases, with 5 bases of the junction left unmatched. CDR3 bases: TGTGCCAGCACCTGGACAGGGCGCTATGGCTACACCTTC. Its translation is CASTWTGRYGYTF.

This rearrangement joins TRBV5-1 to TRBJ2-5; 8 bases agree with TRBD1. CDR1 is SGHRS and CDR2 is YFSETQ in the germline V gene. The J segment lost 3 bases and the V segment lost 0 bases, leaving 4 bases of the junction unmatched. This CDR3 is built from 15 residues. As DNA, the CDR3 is TGCGCCAGCAGCTTGGCAGGGGGCTCGGAAGAGACCCAGTACTTC. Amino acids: CASSLAGGSEETQYF. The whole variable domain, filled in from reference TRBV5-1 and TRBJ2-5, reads KAGVTQTPRYLIKTRGQQVTLSCSPISGHRSVSWYQQTPGQGLQFLFEYFSETQRNKGNFPGRFSGRQFSNSRSEMNVSTLELGDSALYLCASSLAGGSEETQYFGPGTRLLVL.

The CDR3 sequence: CASVARAGFGEKLFF. The CDR3 DNA is TGTGCCAGCGTTGCCCGCGCAGGGTTTGGTGAAAAACTGTTTTTT. The V gene is TRBV18, the J gene TRBJ1-4; possible D gene TRBD1, 5 bases. Germline V gene data show CDR1 as KGHSH and CDR2 as LQKENI. This CDR3 contains 15 residues. V gave up 8 bases and J gave up 7 bases, with 20 bases separating them. Full variable domain (missing parts from reference TRBV18 and TRBJ1-4): NAGVMQNPRHLVRRRGQEARLRCSPMKGHSHVYWYRQLPEEGLKFMVYLQKENIIDESGMPKERFSAEFPKEGPSILRIQQVVRGDSAAYFCASVARAGFGEKLFFGSGTQLSVL.

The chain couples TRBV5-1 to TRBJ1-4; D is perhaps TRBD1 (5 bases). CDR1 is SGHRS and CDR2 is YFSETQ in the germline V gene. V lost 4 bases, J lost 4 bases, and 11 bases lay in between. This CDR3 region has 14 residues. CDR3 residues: CASSGGPYNEKLFF. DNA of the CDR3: TGCGCCAGCAGCGGGGGACCGTATAATGAAAAACTGTTTTTT.

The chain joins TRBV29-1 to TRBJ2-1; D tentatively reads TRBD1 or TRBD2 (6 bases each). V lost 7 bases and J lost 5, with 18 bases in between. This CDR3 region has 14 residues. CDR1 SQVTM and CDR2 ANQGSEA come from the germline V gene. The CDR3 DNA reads TGCAGCGGTTCACAGGGACTTAGAAACAATGAGCAGTTCTTC. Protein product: CSGSQGLRNNEQFF.

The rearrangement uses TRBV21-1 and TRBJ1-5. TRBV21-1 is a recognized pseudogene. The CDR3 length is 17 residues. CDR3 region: CASSKPGDRHSNQPQHF. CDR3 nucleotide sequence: TGTGCCAGCAGCAAACCCGGGGATAGACATAGCAATCAGCCCCAGCATTTT.

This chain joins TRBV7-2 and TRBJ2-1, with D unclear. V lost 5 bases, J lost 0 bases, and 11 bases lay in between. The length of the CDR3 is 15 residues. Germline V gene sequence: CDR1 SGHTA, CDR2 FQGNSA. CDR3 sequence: CASSVRPSSYNEQFF. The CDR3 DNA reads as TGTGCCAGCAGCGTCAGGCCGAGCTCCTACAATGAGCAGTTCTTC.

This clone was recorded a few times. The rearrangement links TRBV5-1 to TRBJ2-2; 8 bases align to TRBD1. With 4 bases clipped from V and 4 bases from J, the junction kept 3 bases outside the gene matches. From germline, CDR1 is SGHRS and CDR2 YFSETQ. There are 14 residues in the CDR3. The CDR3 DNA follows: TGCGCCAGCAGCGGGCAGGGGGCCACCGGGGAGCTGTTTTTT. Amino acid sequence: CASSGQGATGELFF.

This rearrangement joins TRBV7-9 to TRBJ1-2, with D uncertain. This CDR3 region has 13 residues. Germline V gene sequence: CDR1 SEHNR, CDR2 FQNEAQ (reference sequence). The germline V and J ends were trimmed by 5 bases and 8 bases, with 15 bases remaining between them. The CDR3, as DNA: TGTGCCAGCAGCGCACCGGGGTCTGACGGCTACACCTTC. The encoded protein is CASSAPGSDGYTF.

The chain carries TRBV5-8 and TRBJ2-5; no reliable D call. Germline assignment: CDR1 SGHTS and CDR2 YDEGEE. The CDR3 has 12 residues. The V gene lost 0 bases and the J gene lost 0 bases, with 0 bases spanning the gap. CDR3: CASSLDQETQYF. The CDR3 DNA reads TGTGCCAGCAGCTTGGACCAAGAGACCCAGTACTTC.

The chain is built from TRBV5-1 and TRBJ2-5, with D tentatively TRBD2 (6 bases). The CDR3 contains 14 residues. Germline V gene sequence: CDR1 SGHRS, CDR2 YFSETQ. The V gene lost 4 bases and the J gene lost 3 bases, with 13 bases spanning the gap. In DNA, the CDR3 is TGCGCCAGCAGCGGGGCGGGGATGGAAGAGACCCAGTACTTC. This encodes CASSGAGMEETQYF.

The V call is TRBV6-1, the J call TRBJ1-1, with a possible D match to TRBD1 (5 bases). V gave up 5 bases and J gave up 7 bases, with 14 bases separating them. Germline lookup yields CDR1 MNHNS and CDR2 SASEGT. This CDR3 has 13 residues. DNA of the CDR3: TGTGCCAGCAGTTCCGGGGCGCGGGGTGAAGCTTTCTTT. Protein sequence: CASSSGARGEAFF.

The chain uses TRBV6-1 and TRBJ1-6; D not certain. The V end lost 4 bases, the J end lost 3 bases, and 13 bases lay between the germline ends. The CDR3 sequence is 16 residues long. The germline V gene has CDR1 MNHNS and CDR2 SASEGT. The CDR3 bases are TGTGCCAGCAGTGGAGATACATCTCTCTATAATTCACCCCTCCACTTT. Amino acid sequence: CASSGDTSLYNSPLHF.

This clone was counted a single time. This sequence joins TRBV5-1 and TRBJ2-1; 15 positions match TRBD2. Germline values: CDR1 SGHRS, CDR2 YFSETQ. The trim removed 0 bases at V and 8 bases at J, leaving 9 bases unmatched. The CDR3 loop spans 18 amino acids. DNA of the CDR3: TGCGCCAGCAGCTTGGGTCCAGGACTAGCGGGGGGGCAGTATGAGCAGTTCTTC. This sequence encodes CASSLGPGLAGGQYEQFF.

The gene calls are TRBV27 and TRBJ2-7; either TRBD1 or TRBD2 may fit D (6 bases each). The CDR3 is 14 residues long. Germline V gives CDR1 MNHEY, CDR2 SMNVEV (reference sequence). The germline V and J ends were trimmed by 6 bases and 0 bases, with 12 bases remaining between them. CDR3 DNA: TGTGCCAGCAGGTTAGGGGGGAGCTCCTACGAGCAGTACTTC. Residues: CASRLGGSSYEQYF.

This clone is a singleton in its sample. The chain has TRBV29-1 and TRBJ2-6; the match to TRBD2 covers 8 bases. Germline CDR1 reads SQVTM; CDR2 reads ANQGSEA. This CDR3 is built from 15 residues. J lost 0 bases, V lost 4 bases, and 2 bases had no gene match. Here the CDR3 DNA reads TGCAGCGTTGCGGGAGGGGGCTCTGGGGCCAACGTCCTGACTTTC. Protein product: CSVAGGGSGANVLTF. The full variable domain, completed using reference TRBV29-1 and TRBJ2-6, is SAVISQKPSRDICQRGTSLTIQCQVDSQVTMMFWYRQQPGQSLTLIATANQGSEATYESGFVIDKFPISRPNLTFSTLTVSNMSPEDSSIYLCSVAGGGSGANVLTFGAGSRLTVL.

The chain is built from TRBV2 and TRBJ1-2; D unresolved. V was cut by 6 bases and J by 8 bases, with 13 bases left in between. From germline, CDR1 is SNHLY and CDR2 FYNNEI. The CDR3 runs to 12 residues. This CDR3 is CASRWPGRGYTF. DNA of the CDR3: TGTGCCAGCAGGTGGCCAGGTCGGGGCTACACCTTC.

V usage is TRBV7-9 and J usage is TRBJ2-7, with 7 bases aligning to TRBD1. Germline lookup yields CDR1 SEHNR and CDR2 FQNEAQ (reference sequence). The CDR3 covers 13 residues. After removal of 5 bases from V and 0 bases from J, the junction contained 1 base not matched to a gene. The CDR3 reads CASSDRDSYEQYF. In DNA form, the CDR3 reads TGTGCCAGCAGCGACAGGGACTCCTACGAGCAGTACTTC.

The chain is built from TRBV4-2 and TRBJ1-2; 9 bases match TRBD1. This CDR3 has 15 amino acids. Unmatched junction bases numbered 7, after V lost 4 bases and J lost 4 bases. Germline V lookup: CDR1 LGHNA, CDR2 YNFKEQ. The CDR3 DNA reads TGTGCCAGCAGCCCCCGACAGGGGGAGGGCTATGGCTACACCTTC. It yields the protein CASSPRQGEGYGYTF.

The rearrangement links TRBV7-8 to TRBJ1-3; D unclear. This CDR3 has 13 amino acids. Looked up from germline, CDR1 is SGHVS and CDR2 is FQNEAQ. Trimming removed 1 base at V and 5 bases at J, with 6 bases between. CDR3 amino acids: CASSLDRRNTIYF. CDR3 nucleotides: TGTGCCAGCAGCTTAGATCGGAGAAACACCATATATTTT.